This is a list of T cell receptor beta chains from one sample in a study of blood T cell repertoires in COVID-19. Clones were sequenced by immunoSEQ multiplex PCR, and TCRdb holds only the in-frame ones, with some missing. Of about 270,000 clones listed, about 87% are singletons. Sequencing was performed on peripheral blood. The receptors shown here come from a human donor in a cohort sampled during active COVID-19. The CDR3 runs from the conserved cysteine through the conserved F or W. The D gene is left open where the match is weak. Clone size, where shown, is once, few, many, or a class for clones that have expanded.

>-|TRBJ2-1|-|TRBV7-9
TGTGCCAGCAGGAAAGGGGGATTTGGCAACAATGAGCAGTTCTTC
CASRKGGFGNNEQFF
>-|TRBJ1-2|TRBD1|TRBV5-1
TGCGCCAGCAGCTTCACAGGACAGGCTGGCCGGTCCTATGGCTACACCTTC
CASSFTGQAGRSYGYTF
>-|TRBJ2-1|TRBD2|TRBV7-8
TGTGCCAGCAGCCGTAGCGGGAGGTGGTACAATGAGCAGTTCTTC
CASSRSGRWYNEQFF
>-|TRBJ1-4|-|TRBV29-1
TGCAGCGTTGCGGAGGCCGCCATCGGAAAACTGTTTTTT
CSVAEAAIGKLFF
>few|TRBJ2-1|-|TRBV6-5
TGTGCCATTAAGAAGGGAGACCTGGGGTACAATGAGCAGTTCTTC
CAIKKGDLGYNEQFF
>once|TRBJ2-5|TRBD2|TRBV7-2
TGTGCCAGCAGCCCCCAGCGGGGGGCGGAGACCCAGTACTTC
CASSPQRGAETQYF
>-|TRBJ1-5|-|TRBV2
TGTGCCAGCAGGCTCGGGGGTAGCAATCAGCCCCAGCATTTT
CASRLGGSNQPQHF
>-|TRBJ2-1|-|TRBV18
TGTGCCAGCTCCACCGGGACAAAGCAGTTCTTC
CASSTGTKQFF
>-|TRBJ1-6|TRBD1|TRBV9
TGTGCCAGCAGCGTTCGGGACAGACAAGGTTCACCCCTCCACTTT
CASSVRDRQGSPLHF
>-|TRBJ1-4|TRBD1|TRBV7-9
TGTGCCAGCAGCTTGACACCGGGACAGGGGGCGAATAATGAAAAACTGTTTTTT
CASSLTPGQGANNEKLFF
>-|TRBJ1-5|-|TRBV5-4
TGTGCCAGCAGCTCCGGACAGACAAATCAGCCCCAGCATTTT
CASSSGQTNQPQHF
>-|TRBJ2-7|TRBD2|TRBV18
TGTGCCAGCTCAACGACTAGCGCATCCTACGAGCAGTACTTC
CASSTTSASYEQYF
>-|TRBJ1-2|-|TRBV4-3
TGCGCCAGCAGCCACGGATCAGGAGGGGGCTACACCTTC
CASSHGSGGGYTF
>-|TRBJ2-6|-|TRBV6-5
TGTGCCAGCAGGGAGTCTGGGGCCAACGTCCTGACTTTC
CASRESGANVLTF
>-|TRBJ1-5|-|TRBV6-5
TGTGCCAGCAGTTACTCGCCTAGTCAGCCCCAGCATTTT
CASSYSPSQPQHF
>-|TRBJ1-1|TRBD1|TRBV7-9
TGTGCCAGTGATATTCGGACAGGGGCGGCTGAAGCTTTCTTT
CASDIRTGAAEAFF
>-|TRBJ1-1|TRBD1|TRBV7-8
TGTGCCAGCAGCTCTTGGACAGGGGGACGGACTGAAGCTTTCTTT
CASSSWTGGRTEAFF
>-|TRBJ2-1|TRBD2|TRBV24-1
TGTGCCACCAGTGACACAGCGGGGGGACACTCCTACAATGAGCAGTTCTTC
CATSDTAGGHSYNEQFF
>-|TRBJ2-7|-|TRBV19
TGTGCCAGTAGTATCGCGGGGTACGAGCAGTACTTC
CASSIAGYEQYF
>-|TRBJ2-1|-|TRBV5-6
TGTGCCAGCACCTATTTCGGGAAAAGTCGAAGCTCCTACAATGAGCAGTTCTTC
CASTYFGKSRSSYNEQFF
>-|TRBJ2-1|TRBD2|TRBV24-1
TGTGCCACCAGAGGGGCGGGGGGCCACAATGAGCAGTTCTTC
CATRGAGGHNEQFF
>-|TRBJ2-3|TRBD2|TRBV5-1
TGCGCCAGCAGCTTGCGGGGACTAGGCACAGATACGCAGTATTTT
CASSLRGLGTDTQYF
>-|TRBJ2-1|TRBD2|TRBV7-7
TGTGCTAGCAGCTTAGGACTAGATTCTAACAATGAGCAGTTCTTC
CASSLGLDSNNEQFF
>-|TRBJ1-5|TRBD1|TRBV6-2/TRBV6-3
TGTGCCAGCAGTTACGCGGACAGGGGAGGCCAGCCCCAGCATTTT
CASSYADRGGQPQHF
>-|TRBJ1-1|-|TRBV28
TGTGCCACCAGAGAAGGGGTGATGAACACTGAAGCTTTCTTT
CATREGVMNTEAFF
>-|TRBJ2-5|TRBD1|TRBV2
TGTGCCAGCAATTCCCAGGGGGAAGAGACCCAGTACTTC
CASNSQGEETQYF
>-|TRBJ2-7|-|TRBV18
TGTGCCAGCTCACCCCAGGGTCGCGAGCAGTACTTC
CASSPQGREQYF
>-|TRBJ1-1|TRBD1|TRBV12-3/TRBV12-4
TGTGCCAGCAGTCCTGCACAGGGGACGGTTTTGGCTTTC
CASSPAQGTVLAF
>-|TRBJ2-7|-|TRBV4-2
TGTGCCAGCAGCCAAGAGGGACAAACCCAGGGGAACTACGAGCAGTACTTC
CASSQEGQTQGNYEQYF
>-|TRBJ2-1|TRBD1|TRBV29-1
TGCAGCGTTGGAGGGACAGCATACTACAATGAGCAGTTCTTC
CSVGGTAYYNEQFF
>-|TRBJ1-2|-|TRBV6-4
TGTGCCAGCAGTCACGGGGGTTACTATGGCTACACCTTC
CASSHGGYYGYTF
>-|TRBJ2-3|TRBD2|TRBV27
TGTGCCAGCAGTTTCTCTAGCGGGAGTTCGGATACGCAGTATTTT
CASSFSSGSSDTQYF
>-|TRBJ2-2|TRBD2|TRBV10-1
TGCGCCAGCAGTGAGCTTCTTAGCGGGAGAACCGGGGAGCTGTTTTTT
CASSELLSGRTGELFF
>-|TRBJ2-3|TRBD1|TRBV2
TGTGCCAGCAGTGCAACGGACAGGGTTGTTGCAGATACGCAGTATTTT
CASSATDRVVADTQYF
>-|TRBJ2-7|-|TRBV5-1
TGCGCCAGCAGCTTGCTGGGGGCTGGGTACGAGCAGTACTTC
CASSLLGAGYEQYF
>once|TRBJ1-2|-|TRBV5-1
TGCGCCAGCAGCCGGTGGGCAGCTTCCTTCTATGGCTACACCTTC
CASSRWAASFYGYTF
>once|TRBJ1-5|-|TRBV9
TGTGCCAGCAGCGAGGGGGTGAGGGACGACAATCAGCCCCAGCATTTT
CASSEGVRDDNQPQHF
>-|TRBJ1-6|TRBD1|TRBV19
TGTGCCAGTAGTATTGGACAGGGCCTTTCACCCCTCCACTTT
CASSIGQGLSPLHF
>once|TRBJ1-5|-|TRBV7-8
TGTGCCAGCAGCTTGAACCCGGGACACCTCTATCAGCCCCAGCATTTT
CASSLNPGHLYQPQHF
>many|TRBJ1-2|-|TRBV6-5
TGTGCCACCCTCTCCGGCGGGGCGGGTATGGATGGCTACACCTTC
CATLSGGAGMDGYTF
>-|TRBJ2-3|-|TRBV3-1/TRBV3-2
TGTGCCAGCAGCCAAGAGGGCCACACGCAGTATTTT
CASSQEGHTQYF
>-|TRBJ1-6|-|TRBV4-2
TGTGCCAGCAGCCCCCCAGGGCAGGGGAGACTTAATTCACCCCTCCACTTT
CASSPPGQGRLNSPLHF
>-|TRBJ1-1|-|TRBV25-1
TGTGCCAGCAGTGTTCAGGGGAGCTGGGATACTGAAGCTTTCTTT
CASSVQGSWDTEAFF
>once|TRBJ1-5|-|TRBV18
TGTGCCAGCTCCACGGGACATATCAGCAATCAGCCCCAGCATTTT
CASSTGHISNQPQHF
>once|TRBJ2-5|-|TRBV15
TGTGCCACCAGCAGAGATCCTGCGGAGACCCAGTACTTC
CATSRDPAETQYF
>-|TRBJ2-3|-|TRBV3-1/TRBV3-2
TGTGCCAGCAGCCATGGGCGTGAAATGGGTACGCAGTATTTT
CASSHGREMGTQYF
>-|TRBJ2-7|-|TRBV6-5
TGTGCCAGCAGTAAGGACAGACAGTACTACGAGCAGTACTTC
CASSKDRQYYEQYF
>-|TRBJ2-1|-|TRBV5-1
TGCGCCAGCACCGGGACTCCGTACAATGAGCAGTTCTTC
CASTGTPYNEQFF
>-|TRBJ1-4|-|TRBV27
TGTGCACTCTCCGGCGGTAGTGAAAAACTGTTTTTT
CALSGGSEKLFF